The clone carrying this TCR beta chain was observed a few times. This specimen belongs to a study of glioma-infiltrating T cells. The iRepertoire nested amplicon-rescue multiplex PCR amplified TCR alpha and beta CDR3s from RNA. Via MiXCR, TCRdb re-called the multiplex PCR reads, giving one row per CDR3 protein. This repertoire shows about 130,000 distinct CDR3 sequences, under 30% found once; its top ten account for 27%. The source of this sequence is a human donor with low-grade glioma or glioblastoma, undergoing nonglioma brain surgery, or in good health (not recorded which). Sequencing was performed on glioma tissue, nonneoplastic brain tissue, or PBMCs (not recorded which).

In DNA, the CDR3 is TGTGCCACCAGGCCGGGACAGGGGGCCGGGGAGCTGTTTTTT. It translates to CATRPGQGAGELFF. This chain joins TRBV24-1 and TRBJ2-2, with TRBD1 identical over 11 bases. CDR1 and CDR2 (germline): KGHDR, SFDVKD. Trimming at V came to 7 bases and at J to 6 bases, leaving 3 bases not matched to a gene. This CDR3 is 14 amino acids long.